Below are 23 T cell receptor beta chains sequenced from a single sample in a study of PD-1 blockade in classical Hodgkin lymphoma. Here immunoSEQ multiplex PCR was the method, and the copy in TCRdb shows in-frame clones only, minus some. The sample contains 90,000 to 100,000 clones, about four fifths of which appear only once. Each patient relapsed following autologous stem cell transplantation, and prior brentuximab vedotin exposure differed. Sequencing was performed on peripheral blood mononuclear cells (PBMCs), taken before the second cycle of nivolumab. These receptors were collected from a human donor with classical Hodgkin lymphoma.

The chain recombines TRBV19 with TRBJ2-7; 9 nucleotides match TRBD1. Trimming took 6 bases from V and 2 from J; bases not matched to a gene: 2. Germline-derived CDR1 and CDR2 are LNHDA and SQIVND (reference sequence). CDR3 size: 13 residues. CDR3: CASRRTGAYEQYF. The CDR3 DNA follows: TGTGCCAGTAGGAGGACAGGGGCCTACGAGCAGTACTTC.

The J gene is TRBJ2-3, the V gene TRBV7-3, with 7 bases matching TRBD2. The CDR3 totals 16 residues. Germline V gene data show CDR1 as SGHTA and CDR2 as FQGTGA. The ends lost 5 bases at V and 2 bases at J; junction bases unmatched: 10. The CDR3 spells CASSLSPSGNTDTQYF. The DNA of the CDR3 is TGTGCCAGCAGCCTATCCCCTAGCGGAAACACAGATACGCAGTATTTT.

This clone was recorded many times. The rearrangement links TRBV5-1 to TRBJ2-5; 7 positions agree with TRBD1. From germline, CDR1 is SGHRS and CDR2 YFSETQ. The CDR3 is made up of 14 amino acids. The J segment lost 1 base and the V segment lost 3 bases, leaving 3 bases of the junction unmatched. As DNA, the CDR3 is TGCGCCAGCAGCTACGGGACAGTCCAAGAGACCCAGTACTTC. The encoded protein is CASSYGTVQETQYF.

This chain joins TRBV15 and TRBJ2-7, with TRBD2 as a possible D gene (7 bases). This CDR3 has 16 amino acids. Germline V gene data show CDR1 as LNHNV and CDR2 as YYDKDF (reference sequence). The ends were cut back, 3 bases at V and 1 base at J, with 16 bases in the middle. Here the CDR3 DNA reads TGTGCCACCAGCAGCGGTCTGAGGGGGGGTTCCTACGAGCAGTACTTC. It encodes CATSSGLRGGSYEQYF.

V usage is TRBV5-4 and J usage is TRBJ1-6; TRBD1 aligns across 7 bases. V trimming: 1 base; J trimming: 6 bases; junction bases outside the gene matches: 7. Germline V gene data show CDR1 as SGHNT and CDR2 as YYREEE (reference sequence). CDR3 size: 16 residues. The CDR3 here is CASSLSGTDPNSPLHF. As DNA, the CDR3 is TGTGCCAGCAGCTTGTCAGGGACAGACCCTAATTCACCCCTCCACTTT.

V gene TRBV5-1 combines with J gene TRBJ1-5; D is unresolved. Germline assignment: CDR1 SGHRS and CDR2 YFSETQ. This CDR3 is built from 14 residues. V lost 0 bases, J lost 6 bases, and 10 bases lay in between. CDR3 protein: CASSLERGGQPQHF. CDR3 coding DNA: TGCGCCAGCAGCTTGGAACGGGGAGGTCAGCCCCAGCATTTT.

The chain is built from TRBV7-3 and TRBJ2-3, with 7 positions matching TRBD1. Trimming cost V 5 bases and J 1 base; bases outside gene matches: 6. Germline loops: CDR1 SGHTA, CDR2 FQGTGA. This CDR3 has 15 residues. This chain's CDR3 is CASSEGAWGTDTQYF. DNA of the CDR3: TGTGCCAGCAGCGAGGGGGCATGGGGCACAGATACGCAGTATTTT.

The chain couples TRBV4-2 to TRBJ1-2; D is ambiguous. The CDR3 contains 15 residues. Germline V CDR1 and CDR2: LGHNA, YNFKEQ. Trimming cost V 1 base and J 1 base, with 10 bases left between them. As DNA, the CDR3 is TGTGCCAGCAGCCAAGCTAGCACTAATAACTATGGCTACACCTTC. Translation gives CASSQASTNNYGYTF.

This sequence joins TRBV28 and TRBJ2-1, with D perhaps TRBD1 (6 bases). The CDR3 has 14 residues. With 2 bases removed from V and 12 bases from J, the gap between germline ends came to 17 bases. Germline assignment: CDR1 MDHEN and CDR2 SYDVKM. The CDR3 DNA is TGTGCCAGCAGTTTAGAGGGGGTTTTGGGTGCGCAGTTCTTC. Encoded protein: CASSLEGVLGAQFF. Drawing the rest from reference TRBV28 and TRBJ2-1, the complete variable domain is DVKVTQSSRYLVKRTGEKVFLECVQDMDHENMFWYRQDPGLGLRLIYFSYDVKMKEKGDIPEGYSVSREKKERFSLILESASTNQTSMYLCASSLEGVLGAQFFGPGTRLTVL.

The chain couples TRBV7-2 to TRBJ2-3, with 8 nucleotides matching TRBD2. This CDR3 is 17 amino acids long. J lost 4 bases, V lost 5 bases, and 14 bases had no gene match. CDR1 and CDR2 (germline): SGHTA, FQGNSA. CDR3 residues: CASSPSQGLGGADTQYF. The CDR3, as DNA: TGTGCCAGCAGCCCCAGCCAGGGACTAGGGGGGGCAGATACGCAGTATTTT.

This clone was seen once. The rearrangement joins TRBV7-2 to TRBJ2-2; TRBD2 matches at 7 bases. The CDR3 is 16 amino acids. Germline-derived CDR1 and CDR2 are SGHTA and FQGNSA. J gave up 1 base and V 3 bases, and 5 bases lay outside the gene matches. The CDR3 is CASSFSLAGNTGELFF. In DNA, the CDR3 is TGTGCCAGCAGCTTCTCGTTAGCGGGGAACACCGGGGAGCTGTTTTTT.

This sequence joins TRBV6-1 and TRBJ2-1, with 8 bases identical to TRBD2. Germline V lookup: CDR1 MNHNS, CDR2 SASEGT. The J segment lost 5 bases and the V segment lost 5 bases, leaving 8 bases of the junction unmatched. The CDR3 is made up of 15 amino acids. The CDR3 sequence: CASSQRELAHNEQFF. The CDR3 bases are TGTGCCAGCAGTCAGCGGGAGTTGGCGCACAATGAGCAGTTCTTC.

The chain joins TRBV5-1 to TRBJ2-5; 7 positions agree with TRBD1. The CDR3 loop spans 14 amino acids. Germline CDR1 and CDR2: SGHRS and YFSETQ. The J segment lost 2 bases and the V segment lost 0 bases, leaving 1 base of the junction unmatched. Here the CDR3 reads CASSLVTGQETQYF. The CDR3 nucleotides are TGCGCCAGCAGCTTGGTGACAGGGCAAGAGACCCAGTACTTC.

The genes are TRBV5-3 and TRBJ2-7, with 7 bases identical to TRBD1. TRBV5-3 is flagged as an ORF with uncertain function. This CDR3 has 14 residues. V lost 6 bases to trimming and J lost 0 bases; unmatched junction nucleotides: 6. The CDR3, as DNA: TGTGCCAGAACCAGGGACAGTAGCTCCTACGAGCAGTACTTC. Protein: CARTRDSSSYEQYF.

V usage is TRBV5-1 and J usage is TRBJ2-1, with D possibly matching TRBD2 (5 bases). The CDR3 totals 15 residues. Germline V gene sequence: CDR1 SGHRS, CDR2 YFSETQ. The V gene lost 0 bases and the J gene lost 9 bases, with 16 bases spanning the gap. The CDR3 loop reads CASSLDEGSAGEQFF. CDR3 DNA sequence: TGCGCCAGCAGCTTGGATGAGGGATCGGCGGGTGAGCAGTTCTTC. The variable domain in full, with the rest retrieved from reference TRBV5-1 and TRBJ2-1, is KAGVTQTPRYLIKTRGQQVTLSCSPISGHRSVSWYQQTPGQGLQFLFEYFSETQRNKGNFPGRFSGRQFSNSRSEMNVSTLELGDSALYLCASSLDEGSAGEQFFGPGTRLTVL.

The chain recombines TRBV5-1 with TRBJ2-7; tentative D call: TRBD1 (7 bases). V lost 6 bases, J lost 3 bases, and 16 bases lay in between. The length of the CDR3 is 14 residues. Per the germline V gene, CDR1 is SGHRS and CDR2 is YFSETQ. CDR3 residues: CASTGGTDFYEQYF. The CDR3 region has the DNA TGCGCCAGCACGGGCGGGACAGACTTCTACGAGCAGTACTTC.

This sequence joins TRBV9 and TRBJ1-2; the D is unclear. The V and J ends lost 7 bases and 2 bases respectively, with 15 bases between them. Germline V gene sequence: CDR1 SGDLS, CDR2 YYNGEE. CDR3 length equals 14 residues. CDR3 amino acids: CASGQELPNYGYTF. In DNA, the CDR3 is TGTGCCAGCGGGCAGGAGCTACCGAACTATGGCTACACCTTC.

The chain links TRBV9 to TRBJ1-1, with D perhaps TRBD1 (5 bases). There are 14 residues in the CDR3. Germline V gene data show CDR1 as SGDLS and CDR2 as YYNGEE. V lost 4 bases, J lost 3 bases, and 13 bases lay in between. CDR3 in DNA: TGTGCCAGCAGCAAGATCCCGGGGGACACTGAAGCTTTCTTT. The encoded protein is CASSKIPGDTEAFF.

V usage is TRBV19 and J usage is TRBJ1-5; D uncertain. V was pared by 3 bases and J by 4 bases, with 13 bases between. The CDR3 extends over 15 amino acids. Germline V gene sequence: CDR1 LNHDA, CDR2 SQIVND (reference sequence). Written as DNA, the CDR3 is TGTGCCAGTAGTATCGTGAGGCAGCTTAATCAGCCCCAGCATTTT. It specifies CASSIVRQLNQPQHF.

The V call is TRBV7-2, the J call TRBJ2-1; 8 bases line up with TRBD2. V shed 6 bases, J shed 3 bases, and the junction held 1 base outside the gene matches. Per germline, CDR1 SGHTA and CDR2 FQGNSA. This CDR3 contains 13 residues. The CDR3 reads CASSSGIYNEQFF. The CDR3 DNA follows: TGTGCCAGCAGTAGCGGGATCTACAATGAGCAGTTCTTC.

V usage is TRBV4-3 and J usage is TRBJ2-5; TRBD1 aligns across 8 bases. The ends lost 1 base at V and 5 bases at J; junction bases unmatched: 12. The CDR3 contains 17 residues. The germline CDR1 and CDR2 sequences are LGHNA and YSLEER. This CDR3 is CASSQAPTGVGGETQYF. DNA for the CDR3: TGCGCCAGCAGCCAAGCCCCGACAGGGGTAGGGGGGGAGACCCAGTACTTC.

The chain is built from TRBV5-1 and TRBJ2-4; 9 bases match TRBD1. Germline V gene lookup returns CDR1 SGHRS and CDR2 YFSETQ. The CDR3 loop spans 13 amino acids. After removal of 4 bases from V and 7 bases from J, the junction contained 3 bases not matched to a gene. The CDR3 reads CASSNRGLNIQYF. The CDR3 bases are TGCGCCAGCAGCAACAGGGGGCTGAACATTCAGTACTTC.

This chain links TRBV5-4 with TRBJ2-5, with 7 bases identical to TRBD2. The CDR3 extends over 14 amino acids. The junction had 11 bases not matched to a gene; V was cut back by 10 bases and J by 2 bases. CDR1 is SGHNT, CDR2 YYREEE, per germline (reference sequence). In nucleotides, the CDR3 is TGTGCCGGGGGAGGGCCGGGTCGGCAAGAGACCCAGTACTTC. This encodes CAGGGPGRQETQYF.